The sample holds many counts of the clone carrying this T cell receptor (beta chain). Its antigen is unknown. A second PCR, run for roughly 7 to 11 cycles, used a sample-barcoded 5' primer plus a J-beta primer mix. Every single cDNA molecule received a tag from a template-switch adaptor with 12 random nucleotides. TCRdb reprocessed the 5' RACE reads with MiXCR, giving one entry per CDR3 protein. The sample holds roughly 650,000 distinct CDR3 sequences, about 30% seen once. Germline V gene lookup returns CDR1 MDHEN and CDR2 SYDVKM. The CDR3 contains 15 residues. Trimming stripped 5 bases from V and 8 bases from J, with 19 bases between. The record originates from a study of blood T cells in healthy people across ages. General observations from the study: Bulk PBMC profiling left naive and antigen-experienced comparisons inconclusive. Estimates of total diversity, which came from one million sequenced T cells, were considered to be underestimates. Comparison with aged donors showed that long-lived donors had more naive CD4+ cells and higher diversity.

The sequenced sample consisted of blood. The rearrangement uses TRBV28 and TRBJ2-1, with D possibly being TRBD2 (6 bases). This TCR was recovered from a woman of 80 years or more in good health. CDR3 sequence reads: CASSPRGTGGYEQFF. CDR3 in DNA: TGTGCCAGCAGTCCCCGGGGGACTGGGGGATATGAGCAGTTCTTC.